What follows describes a single T cell receptor (beta chain). Its antigen is not identified. Amplification targeted the TCR beta CDR3 regions, with RNA transcripts as the source material. After a first-round RT-PCR with HTBI primers, a second-round multiplex PCR was run. TCRdb re-analysed the multiplex PCR reads in MiXCR, keeping a single row per CDR3 protein. The repertoire includes 500,000 to 800,000 distinct CDR3 sequences, approximately 39% of them detected once, and around 3.3% sits in the top ten. This sample was included in a study of Graves' ophthalmopathy and Graves' hyperthyroidism. Looking at the study overall: Peripheral blood was obtained at first diagnosis, ahead of any treatment.

Per the germline V gene, CDR1 is MGHRA and CDR2 is YSYEKL. V was trimmed by 3 bases and J by 2 bases, leaving 11 bases between them. This CDR3 has 15 amino acids. General study points: Most thyroid clonotypes expanded beyond 0.001 frequency were also found in blood.

This chain uses TRBV4-1 with TRBJ1-3; D is unclear. This clonotype was sampled from an adult man with Graves' ophthalmopathy. Sequenced input: peripheral blood. As DNA, the CDR3 is TGCGCCAGCAGCCACCCTGGGGTAACTGGAAACACCATATATTTT. As protein: CASSHPGVTGNTIYF.